This T cell receptor (beta chain) was captured by sequencing in a study of Graves' ophthalmopathy and Graves' hyperthyroidism. Study as a whole: The blood sample was drawn at first diagnosis and before any treatment.

The authors amplified TCR beta CDR3 regions from RNA transcripts. HTBI primers primed a first-round RT-PCR, and a second-round multiplex PCR followed. MiXCR, applied by TCRdb to the multiplex PCR reads, yields one record per CDR3 protein. The data show approximately 700,000 distinct CDR3 sequences, about 41% seen once. Ophthalmopathy in the donors was of moderate-to-severe activity, with CAS ≥3, NOSPECS ≥4 and duration under 3 months. Researchers turned away patients with other autoimmune diseases, uncontrolled infections, pregnancy or lactation. The CDR3 is 14 amino acids. The V gene end was trimmed by 6 bases and the J gene end by 5 bases; junction bases not matched to a gene: 8.

Sequencing input: peripheral blood. The TCR sequence derives from an adult man with Graves' ophthalmopathy. This rearrangement joins TRBV12-3 or TRBV12-4 to TRBJ2-5, with 8 positions matching TRBD2. CDR3 region: CASRFSGVLETQYF. The CDR3 DNA sequence: TGTGCCAGCAGATTTAGCGGGGTCCTTGAGACCCAGTACTTC.